One and the same sample provided the 20 T cell receptor beta chains below, sequenced in a study of human T cells and chemical hapten exposure. One entry per CDR3 protein results from TCRdb running MiXCR on the RACE reads. The table shows 95,000 to 100,000 distinct CDR3 sequences, with roughly 10% occurring only once. Time point of the sample: pre-sensitization, week 0. Described treatment: therapeutic diphenylcyclopropenone sensitization with weekly scalp DPC. Specimen: whole blood, collected in connection with sensitization to the hapten diphenylcyclopropenone (DPC). These receptors came from a woman aged 60 to 75 with alopecia areata. Some clones in this sample may be carry-over from other donors' samples.

This clonotype was detected ten times or more. The chain has TRBV6-5 and TRBJ1-1; 7 bases agree with TRBD1. The CDR3 has 12 residues. The V gene end was trimmed by 6 bases and the J gene end by 8 bases; junction bases not matched to a gene: 6. Germline V gives CDR1 MNHEY, CDR2 SVGAGI. CDR3 sequence reads: CASRPGTEEAFF. CDR3 DNA sequence: TGTGCCAGCAGGCCCGGGACAGAAGAAGCTTTCTTT.

This clonotype is a singleton in its sample. Mismatch with germline at one junction end may stem from a read error. V is TRBV10-1 and J is TRBJ2-2; 8 positions match TRBD1. Germline V gives CDR1 WNHNN, CDR2 SYGVQD (reference sequence). The CDR3 extends over 17 amino acids. In DNA form, the CDR3 reads TGCGCCAGCAGTGCTCAGGGGGCCAGCGGATCACCGGGGGAGCTGTTATTT. Amino acid sequence: CASSAQGASGSPGELLF.

There are many counts of this clonotype. This sequence joins TRBV9 and TRBJ2-3; D might be TRBD2 (5 bases). There are 14 residues in the CDR3. Deletions cut 0 bases from V and 5 bases from J, with 10 bases between. The germline CDR1 and CDR2 sequences are SGDLS and YYNGEE. DNA of the CDR3: TGTGCCAGCAGCGTAGATGGTAGCGTAGATACGCAGTATTTT. Encoded protein: CASSVDGSVDTQYF.

V usage is TRBV12-3 or TRBV12-4 and J usage is TRBJ2-7, with D perhaps being TRBD1 or TRBD2 (5 bases each). The CDR3 contains 15 residues. Trimming took off 2 bases at V and 4 bases at J, with 15 bases between the two ends. CDR3 sequence reads: CASSLFRGGGYEQYF. The CDR3 bases are TGTGCCAGCAGTTTATTTCGGGGTGGGGGTTACGAGCAGTACTTC.

The rearrangement uses TRBV15 and TRBJ2-1; D is perhaps TRBD2 (6 bases). Looked up from germline, CDR1 is LNHNV and CDR2 is YYDKDF (reference sequence). V lost 0 bases to trimming and J lost 4 bases, with 13 bases between them. This CDR3 region has 16 residues. The CDR3 loop is CATSRDDSGLYNEQFF. CDR3 DNA sequence: TGTGCCACCAGCAGAGATGACAGCGGGCTTTACAATGAGCAGTTCTTC.

Comment on this clonotype: This sequence may be a read error, since a much larger clone differs from it by one base. This chain links TRBV20-1 with TRBJ2-3; maybe TRBD2 (6 bases). CDR3 size: 13 residues. The germline V gene has CDR1 DFQATT and CDR2 SNEGSKA (reference sequence). DNA for the CDR3: TGCAGTGCTAGCGGACTAAACACAGATATGCAGTATTTT. Translation gives CSASGLNTDMQYF.

In its sample, this clonotype was seen a few times. This chain joins TRBV14 and TRBJ2-7, with 8 bases aligning to TRBD2. J gave up 1 base and V 3 bases, and 8 bases lay outside the gene matches. Per germline, CDR1 SGHDN and CDR2 FVKESK. The CDR3 runs 16 residues. The CDR3 DNA follows: TGTGCCAGCAGCCAGACTGTAGCGGGGCGATCCTACGAGCAGTACTTC. This sequence encodes CASSQTVAGRSYEQYF.

This clonotype was detected many times. The V gene is TRBV9, the J gene TRBJ2-3; D is unclear. The germline V gene has CDR1 SGDLS and CDR2 YYNGEE. The CDR3 extends over 13 amino acids. The V end lost 4 bases, the J end lost 9 bases, and 15 bases lay between the germline ends. The CDR3 reads CASSPGGVGTQYF. For the CDR3, the DNA is TGTGCCAGCAGCCCGGGTGGGGTCGGCACGCAGTATTTT.

In this sample, this clonotype turned up a few times. V is TRBV3-1 and J is TRBJ1-2; no clear D gene. Germline V lookup: CDR1 LGHDT, CDR2 YNNKEL (reference sequence). V was clipped by 5 bases and J by 6 bases, with 16 bases between them. This CDR3 contains 14 residues. CDR3 sequence reads: CASSENHGINGYTF. CDR3 DNA sequence: TGTGCCAGCAGCGAAAATCATGGGATAAATGGCTACACCTTC.

This clonotype showed up just a few times. The V gene is TRBV5-1, the J gene TRBJ2-7, with D possibly being TRBD1 (6 bases). The ends were cut back, 3 bases at V and 6 bases at J, with 16 bases in the middle. The CDR3 length is 14 residues. Germline-derived CDR1 and CDR2 are SGHRS and YFSETQ. DNA of the CDR3: TGCGCCAGCAGCTCCGGACAGATTAAGGGCGAGCAGTACTTC. It yields the protein CASSSGQIKGEQYF.

This clonotype turned up a few times. The chain links TRBV30 to TRBJ2-2; either TRBD1 or TRBD2 may fit D (6 bases each). V gave up 0 bases and J gave up 6 bases, with 11 bases separating them. Germline V CDR1 and CDR2: GTSNPN, SVGIG (reference sequence). The CDR3 is 14 amino acids. The CDR3 region is CAWSVAEGAGELFF. Here the CDR3 DNA reads TGTGCCTGGAGTGTAGCGGAGGGGGCCGGGGAGCTGTTTTTT. The full variable domain, completed using reference TRBV30 and TRBJ2-2, is SQTIHQWPATLVQPVGSPLSLECTVEGTSNPNLYWYRQAAGRGLQLLFYSVGIGQISSEVPQNLSASRPQDRQFILSSKKLLLSDSGFYLCAWSVAEGAGELFFGEGSRLTVL.

This clonotype came up a few times. J is TRBJ2-7 and V is TRBV7-2, with D perhaps matching TRBD2 (6 bases). Trimming pared 4 bases from V and 3 bases from J, leaving 19 bases between. The CDR3 contains 16 residues. CDR1 is SGHTA, CDR2 FQGNSA, per germline. The CDR3 loop is CASSSRGTPGYYEQYF. CDR3 nucleotide sequence: TGTGCCAGCAGCTCGCGTGGGACTCCGGGGTACTACGAGCAGTACTTC.

This clonotype has ten or more counts. The CDR3 bases are TGTGCCAGCAGACGGGGACAGAATCTTTATGGCTACACCTTC. Its protein is CASRRGQNLYGYTF. V gene TRBV6-2 or TRBV6-3 combines with J gene TRBJ1-2; TRBD1 matches at 7 bases. V trimming: 6 bases; J trimming: 5 bases; junction bases outside the gene matches: 9. The CDR3 is 14 residues long. Germline loops: CDR1 MNHEY, CDR2 SVGEGT.

This chain links TRBV6-6 with TRBJ1-3, with D tentatively TRBD1 (5 bases). The ends were cut back, 3 bases at V and 0 bases at J, with 12 bases in the middle. The CDR3 length is 16 residues. Germline CDR1 reads MNHNY; CDR2 reads SVGAGI (reference sequence). The CDR3 coding sequence is TGTGCCAGCAGTTATACCGGGGACTCCTCTGGAAACACCATATATTTT. Its protein is CASSYTGDSSGNTIYF.

The rearrangement joins TRBV9 to TRBJ1-1, with TRBD1 identical over 7 bases. V dropped 0 bases and J dropped 4; count of bases not matched to a gene: 6. This CDR3 is built from 15 residues. The germline gives CDR1 SGDLS, CDR2 YYNGEE. For the CDR3, the DNA is TGTGCCAGCAGCGTAGCGGCAGGGGGACCCACTGAAGCTTTCTTT. This sequence encodes CASSVAAGGPTEAFF.

This clonotype was counted a few times. V is TRBV20-1 and J is TRBJ1-2, with unresolved D. This CDR3 is built from 13 residues. Per the germline V gene, CDR1 is DFQATT and CDR2 is SNEGSKA (reference sequence). The V and J ends lost 6 bases and 3 bases respectively, with 14 bases between them. The DNA of the CDR3 is TGCAGTGCGAGGTACACCGTCGACTATGGCTACACCTTC. Protein: CSARYTVDYGYTF.

The chain links TRBV7-9 to TRBJ1-2, with D possibly matching TRBD1 (6 bases). The germline V and J ends were trimmed by 8 bases and 4 bases, with 14 bases remaining between them. The CDR3 sequence is 13 residues long. CDR1 SEHNR and CDR2 FQNEAQ come from the germline V gene (reference sequence). The CDR3 DNA reads TGTGCCAGCTGGGCAGGGGAGGCCTATGGCTACACCTTC. It codes for CASWAGEAYGYTF.

The chain links TRBV20-1 to TRBJ1-5, with D possibly matching TRBD1 (5 bases). This CDR3 contains 15 residues. Trimming removed 6 bases from V and 5 bases from J, with 20 bases in between. CDR1 is DFQATT, CDR2 SNEGSKA, per germline (reference sequence). CDR3 region: CSATPGRDGDQPQHF. The CDR3 DNA follows: TGCAGTGCAACGCCCGGGCGGGACGGAGATCAGCCCCAGCATTTT.

At least ten counts were recorded for this clonotype. A read error may produce the germline difference seen at one junction end. The chain uses TRBV5-1 and TRBJ2-1; D ambiguous. The CDR3 is 11 residues long. In germline, CDR1 is SGHRS, CDR2 YFSETQ. The CDR3 sequence: CASSSYNEQFF. CDR3 nucleotide sequence: TGTGCCAGCAGCTCATACAATGAGCAGTTCTTC.

Many counts were recorded for this clonotype. The rearrangement joins TRBV20-1 to TRBJ2-7; weak D call: TRBD2 (6 bases). The germline CDR1 and CDR2 sequences are DFQATT and SNEGSKA (reference sequence). The ends were cut back, 4 bases at V and 3 bases at J, with 10 bases in the middle. The CDR3 runs 12 residues. The CDR3 loop is CSATGVGYEQYF. The CDR3 DNA follows: TGCAGTGCTACGGGGGTGGGCTACGAGCAGTACTTC.